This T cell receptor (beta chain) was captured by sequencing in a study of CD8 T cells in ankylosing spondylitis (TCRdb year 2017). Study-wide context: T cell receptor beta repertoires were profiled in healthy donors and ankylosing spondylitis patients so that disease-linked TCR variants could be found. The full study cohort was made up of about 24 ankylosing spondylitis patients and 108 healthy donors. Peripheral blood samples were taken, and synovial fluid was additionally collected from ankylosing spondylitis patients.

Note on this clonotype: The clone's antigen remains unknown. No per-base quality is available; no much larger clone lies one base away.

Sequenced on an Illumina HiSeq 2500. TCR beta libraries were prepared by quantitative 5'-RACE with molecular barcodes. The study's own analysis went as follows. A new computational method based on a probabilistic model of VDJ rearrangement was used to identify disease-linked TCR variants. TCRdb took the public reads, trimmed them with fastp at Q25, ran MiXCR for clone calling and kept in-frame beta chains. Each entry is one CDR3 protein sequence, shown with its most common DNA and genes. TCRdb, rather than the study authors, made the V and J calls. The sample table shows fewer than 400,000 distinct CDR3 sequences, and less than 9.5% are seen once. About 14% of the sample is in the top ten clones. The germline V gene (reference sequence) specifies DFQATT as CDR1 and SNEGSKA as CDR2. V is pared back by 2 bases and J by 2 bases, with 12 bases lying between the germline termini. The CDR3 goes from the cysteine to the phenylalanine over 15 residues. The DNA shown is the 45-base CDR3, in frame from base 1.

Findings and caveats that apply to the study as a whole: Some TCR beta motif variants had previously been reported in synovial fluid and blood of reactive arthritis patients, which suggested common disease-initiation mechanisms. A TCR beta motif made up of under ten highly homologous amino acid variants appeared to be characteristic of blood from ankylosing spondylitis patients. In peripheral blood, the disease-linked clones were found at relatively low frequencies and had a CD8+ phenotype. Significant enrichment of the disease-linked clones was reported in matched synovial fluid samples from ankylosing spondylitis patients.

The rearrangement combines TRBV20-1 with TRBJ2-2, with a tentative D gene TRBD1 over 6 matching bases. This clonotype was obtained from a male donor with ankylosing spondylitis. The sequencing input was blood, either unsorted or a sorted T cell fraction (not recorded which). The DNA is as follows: TGCAGTGCTAGAAGCACAGGGTATAACACCGGGGAGCTGTTTTTT. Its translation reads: CSARSTGYNTGELFF.